This T cell receptor (beta chain) was observed in a study of regulatory T cells in long-lasting Graves disease. Study observations and caveats: There was favoring of TRBV28, TRBJ1-2 and TRBJ2-5 in persistent disease. Patients with persistent disease shared some 2,500 public clonotypes, outpacing the 966 shared by new patients.

The time point: newly diagnosed GD, antithyroid drugs for less than 3 months. The TCR library was prepared using RNA isolated from PBMCs. CDR1 and CDR2 from the germline V gene are SGHRS and YFSETQ. The CDR3 is 16 residues long. The V end lost 2 bases, the J end lost 0 bases, and 15 bases lay between the germline ends. This clonotype was recorded once. The antigen is not known. Through Arm-PCR of CDR3 regions and iRepertoire HTBI primers, TCR beta libraries were built. One entry per CDR3 protein, called by TCRdb with MiXCR from the multiplex PCR reads. In the table there are around 360,000 distinct CDR3 sequences, 16% of which are singletons. This sample was also put to use in a study of T cells in Graves' hyperthyroidism and ophthalmopathy. That investigation notes: Most thyroid clonotypes expanded above 0.001 appeared in blood too.

The TCR sequence derives from a woman aged 18-29 years with Graves disease. The sequencing here drew on peripheral blood mononuclear cells (PBMCs), taken at new diagnosis, from a patient treated with antithyroid drugs. V gene TRBV5-1 combines with J gene TRBJ2-7, with a possible D match to TRBD2 (6 bases). The CDR3 is CASSFGGTAGSYEQYF. The CDR3 DNA follows: TGCGCCAGCAGCTTCGGCGGGACTGCCGGCTCCTACGAGCAGTACTTC. Full variable domain (rest looked up from reference TRBV5-1 and TRBJ2-7): KAGVTQTPRYLIKTRGQQVTLSCSPISGHRSVSWYQQTPGQGLQFLFEYFSETQRNKGNFPGRFSGRQFSNSRSEMNVSTLELGDSALYLCASSFGGTAGSYEQYFGPGTRLTVT.